This TCR beta chain comes out of a study of shared clonotypes between healthy human individuals. Study as a whole: The donor group consisted of a couple of women and three men, aged 18 to 49.

The method was immunoSEQ multiplex PCR; TCRdb's version includes in-frame clones alone and lacks a portion of them. The sample lists about 2.1 million clones; around 93% were seen once. Findings of the study overall: Approximately 5% was the fraction of naive CD4 clonotypes found shared across a few donors. The diversity represented, both genetic and in exposure history, was limited by few donors.

The CDR3 spans 13 residues. Germline CDR1 reads SGHRS; CDR2 reads YFSETQ. The V and J ends lost 6 bases and 5 bases respectively, with 15 bases between them. In the naive CD8 group, cells lacked CD45RO and were positively selected for CCR7, so terminally differentiated effector memory CD45RA+ cells were left out. Donors comprised healthy HIV-negative adults lacking recent acute infections or vaccinations. Note on this clone: The antigen is unknown.

Sequencing was carried out using naive CD8+ T cells from PBMCs. The sequence came from a man aged 18 to 30 in good health. Some clones in this sample may be carry-over from other donors' samples. V is TRBV5-1 and J is TRBJ2-7; D is possibly TRBD2 (7 bases). The CDR3 sequence: CASTRTAGNEQYF. In DNA, the CDR3 is TGCGCCAGCACTCGGACAGCGGGGAACGAGCAGTACTTC.